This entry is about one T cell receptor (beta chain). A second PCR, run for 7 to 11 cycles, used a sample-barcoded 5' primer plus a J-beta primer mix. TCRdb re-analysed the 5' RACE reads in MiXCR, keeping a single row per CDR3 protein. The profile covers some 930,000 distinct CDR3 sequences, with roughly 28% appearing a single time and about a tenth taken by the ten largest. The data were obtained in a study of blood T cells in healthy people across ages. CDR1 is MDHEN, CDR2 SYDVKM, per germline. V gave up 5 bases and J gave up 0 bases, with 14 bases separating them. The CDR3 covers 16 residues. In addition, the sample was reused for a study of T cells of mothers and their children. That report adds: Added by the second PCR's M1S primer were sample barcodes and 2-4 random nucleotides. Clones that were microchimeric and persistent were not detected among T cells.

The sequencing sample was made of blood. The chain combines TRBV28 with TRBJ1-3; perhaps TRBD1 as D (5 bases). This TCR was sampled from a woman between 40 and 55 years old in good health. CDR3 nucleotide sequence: TGTGCCAGCAGTGCCTCGGGGACCTACTCTGGAAACACCATATATTTT. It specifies CASSASGTYSGNTIYF.